This T cell receptor beta chain derives from a study of shared clonotypes between healthy human individuals. The study's findings and limits: Generation of non-shared clonotypes was less probable than generation of clonotypes shared by all four donors. Rarefaction revealed incomplete sorted-subset sequencing despite large depth.

All donors were healthy HIV-negative adults lacking recent acute infections or vaccinations. Details on this clone: The antigen is unknown.

Only in-frame clones appear in the TCRdb table, and some are missing; sequencing was by immunoSEQ multiplex PCR. The repertoire holds 1,500,000 or so clones, with about 98.5% as singletons. The CDR3 has 12 residues. V was trimmed by 1 base and J by 4 bases, leaving 4 bases between them. Per germline, CDR1 MNHNS and CDR2 SASEGT. The sample comprised naive CD4+ T cells sorted from blood. Described subset: CD45RA+ positively selected. The chain couples TRBV6-1 to TRBJ1-1; unclear D gene. The sequence was obtained from a man aged 25-40 years in good health. CDR3 nucleotide sequence: TGTGCCAGCAGTGAAGTAGGCACTGAAGCTTTCTTT. It codes for CASSEVGTEAFF.